Listed below are T cell receptor beta chains from one sample, sequenced in a study of blood T cell repertoires in COVID-19. Data came from immunoSEQ multiplex PCR; TCRdb stores just in-frame clones and leaves some out. This repertoire shows roughly 73,000 clones, roughly four fifths found once; its top ten account for 1.8%. Sequenced: peripheral blood. The receptors shown here come from a woman in her sixties with acute or convalescent COVID-19. The CDR3 runs from the conserved cysteine through the conserved F or W. The order of the fields is CDR3 protein, CDR3 DNA, D gene, J gene, V gene, clone size. A D gene is named only where the DNA matches it firmly. The size of a clone is reported for some rows only, either as once, few or many, or as a class for expanded clones.

CDR3aa: CASSQAVLYGYTF
CDR3nt: TGTGCCAGCAGCCAGGCGGTATTGTATGGCTACACCTTC
d_gene: -
j_gene: TRBJ1-2
v_gene: TRBV3-1/TRBV3-2
abundance: -

CDR3aa: CASSSLGQGVPNYGYTF
CDR3nt: TGTGCCAGCAGTTCCCTTGGACAGGGTGTTCCTAACTATGGCTACACCTTC
d_gene: TRBD1
j_gene: TRBJ1-2
v_gene: TRBV28
abundance: few

CDR3aa: CASSTAGALPYSGANVLTF
CDR3nt: TGCGCCAGCAGCACGGCGGGGGCCCTACCTTACTCTGGGGCCAACGTCCTGACTTTC
d_gene: -
j_gene: TRBJ2-6
v_gene: TRBV5-1
abundance: -

CDR3aa: CASSQSGQNQPQHF
CDR3nt: TGTGCCAGCAGTCAGTCGGGACAGAACCAGCCCCAGCATTTT
d_gene: TRBD1
j_gene: TRBJ1-5
v_gene: TRBV25-1
abundance: -

CDR3aa: CASSSTGTGKSNTEAFF
CDR3nt: TGTGCCAGCTCATCTACCGGGACAGGGAAATCGAACACTGAAGCTTTCTTT
d_gene: TRBD1
j_gene: TRBJ1-1
v_gene: TRBV18
abundance: -

CDR3aa: CASSFDVDSYGYTF
CDR3nt: TGCGCCAGCAGCTTCGATGTTGACAGTTATGGCTACACCTTC
d_gene: -
j_gene: TRBJ1-2
v_gene: TRBV5-1
abundance: -

CDR3aa: CASTRSGISGNTIYF
CDR3nt: TGTGCCAGCACTAGATCGGGGATCTCTGGAAACACCATATATTTT
d_gene: -
j_gene: TRBJ1-3
v_gene: TRBV9
abundance: -

CDR3aa: CASSLPRRQASF
CDR3nt: TGTGCCAGCAGTTTACCCCGAAGACAGGCCTCCTTC
d_gene: -
j_gene: TRBJ2-7
v_gene: TRBV28
abundance: -

CDR3aa: CASSLPGAYSGYTF
CDR3nt: TGTGCCAGCAGCTTACCAGGGGCGTATTCTGGCTACACCTTC
d_gene: -
j_gene: TRBJ1-2
v_gene: TRBV7-9
abundance: -

CDR3aa: CAWNGNMNTEAFF
CDR3nt: TGTGCCTGGAACGGGAACATGAACACTGAAGCTTTCTTT
d_gene: -
j_gene: TRBJ1-1
v_gene: TRBV30
abundance: -

CDR3aa: CASSPGQGAINSPLHF
CDR3nt: TGTGCCAGCTCACCAGGACAGGGGGCGATCAATTCACCCCTCCACTTT
d_gene: TRBD1
j_gene: TRBJ1-6
v_gene: TRBV18
abundance: -

CDR3aa: CAISARPSIGYNEQFF
CDR3nt: TGTGCCATCAGCGCTAGGCCGTCAATTGGCTACAATGAGCAGTTCTTC
d_gene: -
j_gene: TRBJ2-1
v_gene: TRBV10-3
abundance: once

CDR3aa: CASSFGAEVGSTDTQYF
CDR3nt: TGTGCCAGCAGCTTTGGTGCCGAGGTCGGGAGCACAGATACGCAGTATTTT
d_gene: -
j_gene: TRBJ2-3
v_gene: TRBV11-2
abundance: -

CDR3aa: CASSLGTGAREQFF
CDR3nt: TGTGCCAGCAGCCTAGGGACAGGGGCACGTGAGCAGTTCTTC
d_gene: TRBD1
j_gene: TRBJ2-1
v_gene: TRBV7-3
abundance: -

CDR3aa: CASSLNRDAQYF
CDR3nt: TGTGCCAGCAGTTTAAACCGGGATGCGCAGTATTTT
d_gene: -
j_gene: TRBJ2-3
v_gene: TRBV28
abundance: -

CDR3aa: CASDLSQGYNSPLHF
CDR3nt: TGTGCCAGCGATTTAAGCCAGGGATACAATTCACCCCTCCACTTT
d_gene: -
j_gene: TRBJ1-6
v_gene: TRBV6-5
abundance: -

CDR3aa: CASKPDRVANEQFF
CDR3nt: TGTGCCAGCAAGCCCGACAGGGTGGCCAATGAGCAGTTCTTC
d_gene: TRBD1
j_gene: TRBJ2-1
v_gene: TRBV27
abundance: -

CDR3aa: CASSYSRRGGNTIYF
CDR3nt: TGTGCCAGCAGTTACTCGAGACGGGGAGGAAACACCATATATTTT
d_gene: -
j_gene: TRBJ1-3
v_gene: TRBV6-5
abundance: few

CDR3aa: CASSFPGQGAKNTEAFF
CDR3nt: TGTGCCAGCAGCTTCCCGGGACAGGGGGCAAAGAACACTGAAGCTTTCTTT
d_gene: TRBD1
j_gene: TRBJ1-1
v_gene: TRBV5-6
abundance: once

CDR3aa: CASTSRNEQFF
CDR3nt: TGTGCCAGCACCTCTCGCAATGAGCAGTTCTTC
d_gene: -
j_gene: TRBJ2-1
v_gene: TRBV6-5
abundance: -

CDR3aa: CASSQGQGLNQPQHF
CDR3nt: TGTGCCAGCAGCCAAGGGCAGGGTTTGAATCAGCCCCAGCATTTT
d_gene: -
j_gene: TRBJ1-5
v_gene: TRBV3-1/TRBV3-2
abundance: few

CDR3aa: CASSQDRRDGYTF
CDR3nt: TGTGCCAGCAGCCAAGATCGGAGGGATGGCTACACCTTC
d_gene: -
j_gene: TRBJ1-2
v_gene: TRBV3-1/TRBV3-2
abundance: -

CDR3aa: CAISHGGTGSADTQYF
CDR3nt: TGTGCCATCAGTCACGGGGGGACGGGGTCTGCAGATACGCAGTATTTT
d_gene: TRBD2
j_gene: TRBJ2-3
v_gene: TRBV10-3
abundance: -

CDR3aa: CASSIGQGNTEAFF
CDR3nt: TGCGCCAGCAGCATAGGACAGGGGAACACTGAAGCTTTCTTT
d_gene: TRBD1
j_gene: TRBJ1-1
v_gene: TRBV5-1
abundance: -

CDR3aa: CASSEDPGLAYEQYF
CDR3nt: TGTGCCAGCAGCGAAGACCCGGGACTAGCCTACGAGCAGTACTTC
d_gene: TRBD2
j_gene: TRBJ2-7
v_gene: TRBV5-5
abundance: -